These 19 T cell receptor beta chains share one sample of origin, sequenced in a study of OX40 agonist ivuxolimab in advanced cancers. Profiling relied on immunoSEQ multiplex PCR, and the TCRdb table lists in-frame clones only, not all of them. The sample has about 42,000 clones; roughly 84% are singletons. Source: CD4+ or CD8+ T cells sorted from blood, taken in a trial of the OX40 agonist ivuxolimab. Receptor source: an adult with an advanced solid tumor such as melanoma, head and neck, liver or kidney cancer.

This clone was counted a single time. CDR3 coding DNA: TGTGCCAGCAGCCGGACGGAGATTGAAGCTTTCTTT. This gives the protein CASSRTEIEAFF. The rearrangement uses TRBV6-1 and TRBJ1-1, with D uncertain. CDR1 is MNHNS and CDR2 is SASEGT in the germline V gene. Trimming pared 6 bases from V and 7 bases from J, leaving 12 bases between. This CDR3 has 12 amino acids.

This clone was seen once. This chain links TRBV7-2 with TRBJ2-7; D is unresolved. Between the trimmed V and J ends, which lost 5 bases and 6 bases, there was a span of 11 bases. Per germline, CDR1 SGHTA and CDR2 FQGNSA. CDR3 length: 12 amino acids. The CDR3 DNA reads TGTGCCAGCAGCCTCCTGTTCCGCGAGCAGTACTTC. Its translation is CASSLLFREQYF.

J is TRBJ2-7 and V is TRBV19, with 8 bases aligning to TRBD2. The V gene end was trimmed by 1 base and the J gene end by 3 bases; junction bases not matched to a gene: 5. The CDR3 length is 15 residues. Germline CDR1 and CDR2: LNHDA and SQIVND (reference sequence). The CDR3 loop reads CASSIVAGNDYEQYF. DNA for the CDR3: TGTGCCAGTAGTATAGTAGCGGGGAACGACTACGAGCAGTACTTC. Variable domain in full (rest from reference TRBV19 and TRBJ2-7): DGGITQSPKYLFRKEGQNVTLSCEQNLNHDAMYWYRQDPGQGLRLIYYSQIVNDFQKGDIAEGYSVSREKKESFPLTVTSAQKNPTAFYLCASSIVAGNDYEQYFGPGTRLTVT.

The table lists this clone with a count of one. This chain links TRBV15 with TRBJ1-5, with a weak D call TRBD1 (5 bases). From germline, CDR1 is LNHNV and CDR2 YYDKDF (reference sequence). Between the trimmed V and J ends, which lost 1 base and 3 bases, there was a span of 7 bases. CDR3 length: 14 amino acids. This CDR3 is CATSRGQLNQPQHF. Here the CDR3 DNA reads TGTGCCACCAGCAGAGGACAGCTCAATCAGCCCCAGCATTTT.

The chain uses TRBV29-1 and TRBJ2-3, with D maybe TRBD1 (5 bases). The CDR3 spans 12 residues. The germline V and J ends were trimmed by 6 bases and 1 base, with 8 bases remaining between them. CDR1 is SQVTM and CDR2 is ANQGSEA in the germline V gene. CDR3 in amino acids: CSVTQGTDTQYF. CDR3 nucleotides: TGCAGCGTGACACAGGGCACAGATACGCAGTATTTT.

This chain links TRBV28 with TRBJ2-1; no firm D call. CDR1 and CDR2 (germline): MDHEN, SYDVKM. V lost 1 base, J lost 4 bases, and 11 bases lay in between. This CDR3 comprises 15 residues. CDR3 sequence (DNA): TGTGCCAGCAGTTTATCTGGAGAACTGTACAATGAGCAGTTCTTC. As protein: CASSLSGELYNEQFF.

The chain joins TRBV7-8 to TRBJ2-7; possible D gene TRBD2, 6 bases. The CDR3 sequence is 16 residues long. Germline V lookup: CDR1 SGHVS, CDR2 FQNEAQ. V was pared by 5 bases and J by 3 bases, with 20 bases between. The CDR3 loop reads CASSPRRVRAGYEQYF. The DNA for the CDR3 is TGTGCCAGCAGCCCCCGCAGGGTTCGAGCGGGCTACGAGCAGTACTTC.

The chain joins TRBV28 to TRBJ2-6; no reliable D call. Trimming cost V 5 bases and J 0 bases, with 11 bases left between them. This CDR3 is 16 amino acids long. CDR1 MDHEN and CDR2 SYDVKM come from the germline V gene. CDR3 protein: CASSGSQSSGANVLTF. CDR3 coding DNA: TGTGCCAGCAGTGGATCCCAGAGCTCTGGGGCCAACGTCCTGACTTTC. The full variable domain, completed using reference TRBV28 and TRBJ2-6, is DVKVTQSSRYLVKRTGEKVFLECVQDMDHENMFWYRQDPGLGLRLIYFSYDVKMKEKGDIPEGYSVSREKKERFSLILESASTNQTSMYLCASSGSQSSGANVLTFGAGSRLTVL.

By share, this clone counts as medium-sized (0.01 to 0.1%). V and J are TRBV19 and TRBJ1-1; no firm D call. Trimming stripped 6 bases from V and 1 base from J, with 9 bases between. Germline V gene lookup returns CDR1 LNHDA and CDR2 SQIVND (reference sequence). The CDR3 has 13 amino acids. Here the CDR3 reads CASRTGGNTEAFF. The CDR3 nucleotides read TGTGCCAGTAGGACGGGAGGGAACACTGAAGCTTTCTTT.

To note about this clone: The same CDR3 also results from other DNA sequences found in this sample. The chain joins TRBV28 to TRBJ1-1; 8 nucleotides match TRBD1. The V gene end was trimmed by 6 bases and the J gene end by 4 bases; junction bases not matched to a gene: 10. Germline V gene sequence: CDR1 MDHEN, CDR2 SYDVKM. The CDR3 loop spans 15 amino acids. The CDR3 sequence: CASSLIPTGGTEAFF. Written as DNA, the CDR3 is TGTGCCAGCAGCTTAATCCCTACAGGGGGCACTGAAGCTTTCTTT.

J is TRBJ2-6 and V is TRBV6-4; a weak D match, TRBD2 (7 bases). Deletions cut 2 bases from V and 1 base from J, with 15 bases between. Germline CDR1 reads MRHNA; CDR2 reads SNTAGT. The CDR3 consists of 18 residues. The DNA for the CDR3 is TGTGCCAGCAGTGACGCTGAACAGGGAGGGTCTGGGGCCAACGTCCTGACTTTC. Its protein product is CASSDAEQGGSGANVLTF.

As for this clone: The sample contains more than one DNA sequence encoding this CDR3. The chain uses TRBV7-2 and TRBJ2-2, with D possibly being TRBD1 (5 bases). V was shortened by 5 bases and J by 4 bases, with 11 bases between the two germline ends. Germline CDR1 SGHTA, CDR2 FQGNSA. The CDR3 covers 14 residues. CDR3 amino acids: CASSPDRLTGELFF. The CDR3 region has the DNA TGTGCCAGCAGCCCAGACAGACTCACCGGGGAGCTGTTTTTT.

The genes are TRBV7-3 and TRBJ2-1; D is possibly TRBD1 (5 bases). Trimming took 1 base from V and 0 from J, leaving 10 bases between them. CDR3 length equals 16 residues. CDR1 is SGHTA and CDR2 is FQGTGA in the germline V gene. The CDR3 here is CASSLSGDSSYNEQFF. The CDR3 bases are TGTGCCAGCAGCTTAAGTGGCGACAGCTCCTACAATGAGCAGTTCTTC.

This chain connects TRBV27 to TRBJ2-5, with 9 positions matching TRBD2. The CDR3 sequence is 16 residues long. Germline-derived CDR1 and CDR2 are MNHEY and SMNVEV (reference sequence). V shed 5 bases, J shed 4 bases, and the junction held 11 bases outside the gene matches. The DNA of the CDR3 is TGTGCCAGCAGTCGACTAGCGGACCGTGGTCGAGAGACCCAGTACTTC. It specifies CASSRLADRGRETQYF.

CDR3 in DNA: TGCGCCAGCAGCTTCAGGGGGATCAACAATGAGCAGTTCTTC. Translation gives CASSFRGINNEQFF. The chain has TRBV4-1 and TRBJ2-1; TRBD1 aligns across 7 bases. The CDR3 contains 14 residues. The ends lost 5 bases at V and 5 bases at J; junction bases unmatched: 6. The germline V gene has CDR1 MGHRA and CDR2 YSYEKL.

The rearrangement uses TRBV2 and TRBJ2-3, with a weak D call TRBD2 (5 bases). Per the germline V gene, CDR1 is SNHLY and CDR2 is FYNNEI. This CDR3 contains 17 residues. Trimming cost V 0 bases and J 0 bases, with 13 bases left between them. In DNA, the CDR3 is TGTGCCAGCAGTGAAGCGCTTCGTCGGACTAGCACAGATACGCAGTATTTT. It yields the protein CASSEALRRTSTDTQYF.

The chain recombines TRBV9 with TRBJ2-2, with a tentative D call TRBD1 (5 bases). The CDR3 is made up of 17 amino acids. Per the germline V gene, CDR1 is SGDLS and CDR2 is YYNGEE. V was cut by 3 bases and J by 3 bases, with 18 bases left in between. The CDR3 reads CASSGVDGQGDTGELFF. The CDR3, as DNA: TGTGCCAGCAGCGGAGTTGATGGGCAGGGCGACACCGGGGAGCTGTTTTTT. Full variable domain (outside the CDR3, taken from reference TRBV9 and TRBJ2-2): DSGVTQTPKHLITATGQRVTLRCSPRSGDLSVYWYQQSLDQGLQFLIQYYNGEERAKGNILERFSAQQFPDLHSELNLSSLELGDSALYFCASSGVDGQGDTGELFFGEGSRLTVL.

The gene calls are TRBV4-2 and TRBJ2-7, with 7 bases fitting TRBD1. The CDR3 length is 15 residues. Trimming removed 0 bases from V and 2 bases from J; junction bases left unmatched: 4. Looked up from germline, CDR1 is LGHNA and CDR2 is YNFKEQ. The CDR3 nucleotides are TGTGCCAGCAGCCAAGAGACAGGGCCCCCCTACGAGCAGTACTTC. This translates into CASSQETGPPYEQYF.

The chain recombines TRBV19 with TRBJ1-1; TRBD1 agrees at 7 bases. The CDR3 has 16 amino acids. Germline CDR1 LNHDA, CDR2 SQIVND (reference sequence). The ends lost 5 bases at V and 2 bases at J; junction bases unmatched: 11. The CDR3 reads CASSQKTNRGNTEAFF. CDR3 DNA: TGTGCCAGTAGTCAGAAAACAAACAGGGGAAACACTGAAGCTTTCTTT.